A selection of T cell receptor beta chains follows, all from one sample in a study of a mutant IDH1 vaccine in newly diagnosed glioma. The protocol was immunoSEQ multiplex PCR, while the TCRdb copy is restricted to in-frame clones and leaves out a portion. There are over 75,000 clones in the sample; 85% to 90% occur only once, and roughly 0.6% lies in the top ten. The sequencing used PBMCs, collected from a glioma patient treated with radiotherapy, temozolomide or both. Every receptor here comes from a woman aged 50 to 60 with glioma. Both conserved end residues are trimmed from each CDR3.

j_gene	v_gene	len	CDR3aa
TRBJ1-6	TRBV14	15	ASSQKASGAYNSPLH
TRBJ2-1	TRBV19	14	ASSIRVDPNYNEQF
TRBJ1-5	TRBV4-2	15	ASSQEARPAGNQPQH
TRBJ2-7	TRBV19	11	ASSNRDGYEQY
TRBJ2-5	TRBV9	14	ASSGGLAGGPETQY
TRBJ2-2	TRBV21-1	14	ASSYKQGPNTGELF
TRBJ2-3	TRBV7-9	14	ASSLSLAGMGDTQY
TRBJ2-1	TRBV27	12	ASSLPSTANEQF
TRBJ2-1	TRBV27	13	ASSLGAGAYNEQF
TRBJ2-1	TRBV7-8	12	ASSQGLAGHEQF
TRBJ2-7	TRBV30	12	AWSPPVRGYEQY
TRBJ2-3	TRBV6-4	11	ASSDRGTDTQY
TRBJ2-1	TRBV19	12	ASSSPGPGNEQF
TRBJ2-3	TRBV14	17	ASSQGLAGAGTRGDTQY
TRBJ2-7	TRBV7-8	15	ASSWGRPGQGAYEQY
TRBJ1-5	TRBV13	13	ASSRRGNNNQPQH
TRBJ2-1	TRBV27	15	ASSLSLAAALINEQF
TRBJ2-3	TRBV28	14	ASSLGRGTSTDTQY
TRBJ1-5	TRBV30	12	AWSPRNSNQPQH
TRBJ2-3	TRBV5-1	13	ASSFGRIGTDTQY
TRBJ2-2	TRBV7-8	14	ASSLDPTGKTGELF
TRBJ1-1	TRBV5-4	15	ASSLGGVFNMNTEAF
TRBJ1-6	TRBV7-3	12	ASSKGQATSPLH
TRBJ1-1	TRBV9	13	ASSVVSGSDTEAF
TRBJ1-5	TRBV7-8	13	ASSPAPGTNQPQH
TRBJ1-3	TRBV7-8	14	ASSPRDIPSGNTIY
TRBJ1-2	TRBV18	13	ASSPLRADGYGYT
TRBJ2-1	TRBV7-9	10	ASSLVGNEQF
.	TRBV4-2	12	ASSQEGLVNEQY
TRBJ2-3	TRBV9	14	ASSVGLAGASDTQY